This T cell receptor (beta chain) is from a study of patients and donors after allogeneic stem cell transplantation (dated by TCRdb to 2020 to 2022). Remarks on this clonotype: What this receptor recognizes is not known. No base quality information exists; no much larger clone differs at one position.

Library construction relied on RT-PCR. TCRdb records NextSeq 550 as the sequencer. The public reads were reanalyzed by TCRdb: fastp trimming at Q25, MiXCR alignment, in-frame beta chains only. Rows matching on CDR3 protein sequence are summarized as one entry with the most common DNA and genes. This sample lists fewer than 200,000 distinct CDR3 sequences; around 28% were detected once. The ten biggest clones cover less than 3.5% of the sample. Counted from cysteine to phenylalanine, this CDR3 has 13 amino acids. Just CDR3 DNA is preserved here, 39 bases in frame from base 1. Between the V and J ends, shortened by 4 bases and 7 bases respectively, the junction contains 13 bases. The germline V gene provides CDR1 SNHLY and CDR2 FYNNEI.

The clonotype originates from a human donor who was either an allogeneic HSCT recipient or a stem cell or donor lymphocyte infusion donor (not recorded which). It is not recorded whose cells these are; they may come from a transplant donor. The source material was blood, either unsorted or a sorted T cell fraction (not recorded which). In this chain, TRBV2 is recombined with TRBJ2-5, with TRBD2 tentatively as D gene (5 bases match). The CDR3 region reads CASSGSGSGTQYF. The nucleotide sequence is TGTGCCAGCAGTGGCAGCGGCTCCGGGACCCAGTACTTC.